These 8 T cell receptor beta chains were all obtained from the same sample, sequenced in a study of CD8 T cells in ankylosing spondylitis. Findings of the study overall: Ankylosing spondylitis blood appeared to carry a characteristic TCR beta motif of fewer than 10 highly homologous variants.

These TCRs' antigens remain unknown. TCRdb reprocessed the 5' RACE reads with MiXCR, giving one entry per CDR3 protein. The table shows around 440,000 distinct CDR3 sequences, with 17% occurring only once. Material for sequencing was blood, either unsorted or a sorted T cell fraction (not recorded which). The source is a male donor with ankylosing spondylitis.

Many counts were recorded for this clonotype. Written as DNA, the CDR3 is TGTGCCAGCAGTTACGTTGGGGCCGAGACCCAGTACTTC. Amino acid sequence: CASSYVGAETQYF. The rearrangement uses TRBV6-6 and TRBJ2-5, with D possibly matching TRBD1 (5 bases). V dropped 2 bases and J dropped 5 bases, with 9 bases sitting between them. Germline CDR1 is MNHNY and CDR2 is SVGAGI (reference sequence). This CDR3 spans 13 amino acids.

This clonotype appeared a few times. The chain employs TRBV6-6 and TRBJ1-3; D uncertain. Between the trimmed V and J ends, which lost 6 bases and 2 bases, there was a span of 8 bases. This CDR3 comprises 13 residues. Germline lookup yields CDR1 MNHNY and CDR2 SVGAGI (reference sequence). The CDR3 DNA sequence: TGTGCCAGCAGCCACCCGACTGGAAACACCATATATTTT. Amino acid sequence: CASSHPTGNTIYF.

This clonotype was observed a handful of times. J is TRBJ2-5 and V is TRBV20-1; maybe TRBD1 (6 bases). Germline CDR1 and CDR2: DFQATT and SNEGSKA (reference sequence). The CDR3 length is 14 residues. Trimming removed 5 bases from V and 0 bases from J, with 13 bases in between. CDR3 residues: CSAPPDSYQETQYF. CDR3 bases: TGCAGTGCTCCTCCGGACAGCTACCAAGAGACCCAGTACTTC.

This clonotype has just a few counts. The chain employs TRBV28 and TRBJ1-5; D unresolved. CDR3 length: 12 amino acids. V lost 8 bases, J lost 1 base, and 6 bases lay in between. The germline V gene encodes CDR1 MDHEN and CDR2 SYDVKM. Here the CDR3 reads CASGVSNQPQHF. The CDR3 nucleotides read TGTGCCAGCGGGGTGAGCAATCAGCCCCAGCATTTT.

This clonotype has a handful of counts. The chain couples TRBV12-3 or TRBV12-4 to TRBJ2-5; D is unclear. V lost 0 bases and J 11 bases, leaving 7 bases between the germline ends. This CDR3 spans 11 amino acids. The CDR3 DNA follows: TGTGCCAGCAGTTTAGCAGGCCAGCAGTACTTC. Translation: CASSLAGQQYF.

This clonotype was detected a few times. V usage is TRBV4-3 and J usage is TRBJ1-5; weak D call: TRBD1 (6 bases). Germline values: CDR1 LGHNA, CDR2 YSLEER. The CDR3 sequence is 15 residues long. V was shortened by 0 bases and J by 4 bases, with 10 bases between the two germline ends. The CDR3 nucleotides read TGCGCCAGCAGCCAAGAACGGACAGCAAATCAGCCCCAGCATTTT. Translation gives CASSQERTANQPQHF.

This chain connects TRBV5-1 to TRBJ1-4; D is unresolved. The germline V and J ends were trimmed by 3 bases and 8 bases, with 17 bases remaining between them. The CDR3 is 15 amino acids. Per germline, CDR1 SGHRS and CDR2 YFSETQ. Written as DNA, the CDR3 is TGCGCCAGCAGCTCGGCGGGATGGGAAGGCGAAAAACTGTTTTTT. It encodes CASSSAGWEGEKLFF.

The sample holds a few counts of this clonotype. The V gene is TRBV20-1, the J gene TRBJ1-1; D possibly corresponds to TRBD1 (6 bases). Germline CDR1 reads DFQATT; CDR2 reads SNEGSKA (reference sequence). V was trimmed by 0 bases and J by 7 bases, leaving 12 bases between them. This CDR3 has 13 residues. CDR3 loop: CSARDHGTYEAFF. The CDR3 nucleotides are TGCAGTGCTAGAGATCATGGGACATATGAAGCTTTCTTT.